This TCR beta chain was retrieved from a study of T-cell memory formation after mild COVID-19 (dated by TCRdb to the early 2020s). Context from the whole study: TCR sequence clusters from the two donors were found to be largely donor specific. In a couple of donors, T-cell clones that expanded and contracted after mild COVID-19 were tracked by sequencing TCRalpha and TCRbeta repertoires over time. Two young, previously healthy adult volunteers made up the cohort, one male and one female.

PBMCs were isolated by Ficoll-Paque density gradient centrifugation. The study at large found these results: Contracting CD4+ clones were located mainly in the CM and EM memory subsets, whereas CD8+ clones were found to be enriched in EMRA. From day 15 to 85, contracting clones showed balanced CD4/CD8 phenotypes, whereas a second wave of clones that expanded from day 15 to 37 leaned towards CD4+. Some responding clones were detected in pre-infection memory, which suggested that pre-existing cross-reactive memory T cells had joined the SARS-CoV-2 response. Only a couple of mild cases were covered by the study, and larger cohorts that include severe cases with pre-infection samples were considered necessary. SARS-CoV-2 specificity was not confirmed for the second-wave clones peaking on day 37.

A remark on this clonotype: The antigen it binds to is not known. Within one base of it there is no much larger clone, and no base qualities were kept.

Sequencer: Illumina NovaSeq 6000. cDNA libraries for TCRalpha and TCRbeta were prepared by 5'RACE using constant-segment primers, with sample barcodes and unique molecular identifiers added. RNA was extracted from every sample with Trizol reagent. Amplification of the libraries took two PCR steps, and the second step added a second sample barcode plus Illumina TruSeq adapters. Sequencing of libraries was performed on an Illumina NovaSeq with 2 x 150 bp paired-end reads. The original pipeline was this. With migec v1.2.7, reads were demultiplexed and then collapsed into UMI-guided consensus sequences. Using mixcr v2.1.11, the UMI consensuses were aligned to TRA and TRB V and J templates and assembled into clonotypes. A clonotype was counted as expanded or contracted only if both edgeR and NoisET called the change significant, with noise models trained on biological replicates. For edgeR calls, a false discovery rate-adjusted p below 0.01 and a log2 fold-change threshold of 1 were applied. As an exploratory analysis of dynamics, max-normalized trajectories of the 1000 most abundant clonotypes were examined by PCA with hierarchical clustering. Each responding clone was given a CD4 or CD8 phenotype based on the CD4+ and CD8+ repertoires, which had been sequenced separately. TCRdb reprocessed the public reads (quality trimming at Q25 with fastp, clone calling with MiXCR) and kept in-frame beta chains. When rows share a CDR3 protein, they turn into one entry using the most common DNA and genes. Clone size and V and J calls follow TCRdb, not the original study. This sample comprises more than 250,000 distinct CDR3 sequences, about a sixth of them detected only once. Together, the top ten hold about a fifth of the sample.

Cut back by 1 base and 4 bases, the V and J ends lie 11 bases apart. From a lookup of the germline V gene (reference sequence), CDR1 and CDR2 are LGHDT and YNNKEL. From cysteine to valine, the CDR3 is 14 amino acids long. Kept here is only the CDR3 DNA, which spans 42 bases and is read in frame from base 1. The V and J genes are TRBV3-1 and TRBJ2-7, with no D gene named confidently. The specimen sequenced was PBMCs or a T cell subset sorted from them (not recorded which). The TCR was taken from a man aged 18 to 29 who had mild COVID-19 (a few samples of this study predate the infection). The sample titles of this study are shuffled in the database, so cell type and time point are left out; the donor was told from shared clones. The base sequence is TGTGCCAGCAGCCAAGCATTTGGCGGATACGAGCAGTACGTC. It encodes CASSQAFGGYEQYV.